A selection of T cell receptor beta chains follows, all from one sample in a study of blood T cell repertoires in COVID-19. TCRdb's table, derived via immunoSEQ multiplex PCR, lists solely in-frame clones and lacks some. This sample has about 220,000 clones, with roughly 84% found just once. Sequenced sample: peripheral blood. These receptors all stem from a woman aged 55 to 70 who had recovered from COVID-19. Both conserved end residues are part of each CDR3. The D gene is left open where the match is weak. Rows give clone size only sometimes, using once, few, many, or a class for an expanded clone.

j_gene: TRBJ2-1
d_gene: NA
v_gene: TRBV27
abundance: NA
CDR3nt: TGTGCCAGCAGTTTATGGGTCACTAGCTATCAGCAGTTCTTC
CDR3aa: CASSLWVTSYQQFF

j_gene: TRBJ2-1
d_gene: NA
v_gene: TRBV5-6
abundance: NA
CDR3nt: TGTGCCAGCAGCTTGGGACTAGACAACAATGAGCAGTTCTTC
CDR3aa: CASSLGLDNNEQFF

j_gene: TRBJ1-2
d_gene: TRBD1
v_gene: TRBV25-1
abundance: NA
CDR3nt: TGTGCCAGCAGTGGAAGCAGGGACAGGGGGCGTTATTATGGCTACACCTTC
CDR3aa: CASSGSRDRGRYYGYTF

j_gene: TRBJ2-3
d_gene: NA
v_gene: TRBV15
abundance: once
CDR3nt: TGTGCCACCAGCGACCTGGACAGAACCAATCAGCCCCAGTATTTT
CDR3aa: CATSDLDRTNQPQYF

j_gene: TRBJ2-5
d_gene: NA
v_gene: TRBV5-1
abundance: NA
CDR3nt: TGCGCCAGCAGCTTTAGCCAAGAGACCCAGTACTTC
CDR3aa: CASSFSQETQYF

j_gene: TRBJ1-2
d_gene: NA
v_gene: TRBV5-1
abundance: NA
CDR3nt: TGCGCCAGCAGCTCTGCCGGCCGCGAGGGCTATGGCTACACCTTC
CDR3aa: CASSSAGREGYGYTF

j_gene: TRBJ2-7
d_gene: TRBD1
v_gene: TRBV14
abundance: once
CDR3nt: TGTGCCAGTAAGGGACAGGGTAATTACGAGCAGTACTTC
CDR3aa: CASKGQGNYEQYF

j_gene: TRBJ2-7
d_gene: NA
v_gene: TRBV6-5
abundance: NA
CDR3nt: TGTGCCAGCTCTGGAACAGCCCTCGGAGAGCAGTACTTC
CDR3aa: CASSGTALGEQYF

j_gene: TRBJ2-7
d_gene: NA
v_gene: TRBV19
abundance: NA
CDR3nt: TGTGCCAGTAGTTCCCGGGACAAACCCTACGAGCAGTACTTC
CDR3aa: CASSSRDKPYEQYF

j_gene: TRBJ2-2
d_gene: NA
v_gene: TRBV3-1/TRBV3-2
abundance: NA
CDR3nt: TGTGCCAGCAGCAATATCCTTACCAGTGACGGGGAGCTGTTTTTT
CDR3aa: CASSNILTSDGELFF

j_gene: TRBJ2-4
d_gene: TRBD1
v_gene: TRBV3-1/TRBV3-2
abundance: NA
CDR3nt: TGTGCCAGCAGCCGGATGGGGGACAGGGGCCAAAACATTCAGTACTTC
CDR3aa: CASSRMGDRGQNIQYF

j_gene: TRBJ2-2
d_gene: TRBD2
v_gene: TRBV3-1/TRBV3-2
abundance: NA
CDR3nt: TGTGCCAGCACCGGTCTAGCGGGGTTGTCCCCCGGGGAGCTGTTTTTT
CDR3aa: CASTGLAGLSPGELFF

j_gene: TRBJ1-5
d_gene: NA
v_gene: TRBV19
abundance: NA
CDR3nt: TGTGCCAGTAGCCCAACAGGCGTTCAGCCCCAGCATTTT
CDR3aa: CASSPTGVQPQHF

j_gene: TRBJ1-6
d_gene: NA
v_gene: TRBV4-3
abundance: few
CDR3nt: TGCGCCAGCAGCCAAGTATCCAGGGGTAATTCACCCCTCCACTTT
CDR3aa: CASSQVSRGNSPLHF

j_gene: TRBJ2-5
d_gene: NA
v_gene: TRBV3-1/TRBV3-2
abundance: NA
CDR3nt: TGTGCCAGCAGCCAAAATTGGAGGGTAGAAGAGACCCAGTACTTC
CDR3aa: CASSQNWRVEETQYF